Listed here are 3 T cell receptor beta chains from one sample, sequenced in a study of neurological immune-mediated disorders. TCRdb used MiXCR to reprocess the 5' RACE reads, holding one entry per CDR3 protein. This table holds about 120,000 distinct CDR3 sequences, about 3.2% found once. The sequencing input was PBMCs. These receptors were taken from a woman between 25 and 40 years old with multiple sclerosis.

Ten or more counts support this clonotype. This chain connects TRBV5-1 to TRBJ2-3, with D unclear. V lost 4 bases and J 0 bases, leaving 15 bases between the germline ends. Germline V gene lookup returns CDR1 SGHRS and CDR2 YFSETQ. This CDR3 contains 16 residues. CDR3 DNA: TGCGCCAGCAGCCGACGTCCGGCAGACAGCACAGATACGCAGTATTTT. Its translation is CASSRRPADSTDTQYF.

There are many counts of this clonotype. This chain joins TRBV20-1 and TRBJ1-3, with D hard to call. Trimming shortened V by 1 base and J by 0 bases, and 7 bases separated the two germline ends. There are 14 residues in the CDR3. Germline V CDR1 and CDR2: DFQATT, SNEGSKA (reference sequence). This CDR3 reads CSARGEISGNTIYF. The CDR3 coding sequence is TGCAGTGCTAGAGGAGAGATCTCTGGAAACACCATATATTTT.

This clonotype was recorded at least ten times. V gene TRBV5-6 combines with J gene TRBJ1-5; D unclear. The V gene's germline CDR1 is SGHDT and CDR2 YYEEEE. The V gene lost 4 bases and the J gene lost 5 bases, with 13 bases spanning the gap. There are 14 residues in the CDR3. The CDR3 sequence: CASSPGGGYQPQHF. The DNA of the CDR3 is TGTGCCAGCAGCCCTGGTGGAGGGTATCAGCCCCAGCATTTT.